The source of this TCR beta chain is a study of molecular identifiers for immune sequencing clone quantification (dated by TCRdb to the late 2010s). In terms of the full investigation: For a replicate experiment, the RNA from either approximately 20,000 or 100,000 naive CD8 T cells was divided into five aliquots, and four of those aliquots went on to sequencing. This methods study benchmarked molecular-identifier clustering-based TCR repertoire sequencing (MIDCIRS) and TCR RNA copy counting, using CD8 T cells to do so. Beyond this particular receptor, the publication reports: When barcode sub-clustering was omitted, TCR diversity was inflated by chimeric consensus sequences, with chimeras reaching as high as 47%. Modeling estimated about three recovered TCR RNA copies per cell, compared with about 10 by digital PCR, which implies about 30% capture efficiency. In CMV-specific effector cells, clones with more than 20 RNA copies contained over 97% of molecules, whereas in naive cells such clones contained under 1% of molecules. Spiked-in Jurkat TCR RNA (approximately 10 copies' worth), which is not part of the donor repertoire, was contained in the naive libraries. Highly expanded clone sizes could be underestimated because identical TCR molecules may share a barcode. Even against a background of about a million naive CD8 T cells, spiked-in Jurkat TCR RNA amounting to a single cell's worth was reported to be detectable.

Libraries of naive CD8 T cells were built from anywhere between roughly 20,000 and 1,100,000 sorted cells, with 10%, 30% or 50% of the purified RNA used. On a BD FACSAria II, naive CD8 T cells were FACS-sorted as CD8+CD4-CCR7+CD45RA+ and collected into RLT Plus buffer. To test detection sensitivity, Jurkat RNA equivalent to more than 9 TCR copies was spiked into samples of roughly 20,000-1,000,000 naive CD8 T cells. Enrichment of CD8 T cells was performed with RosetteSep CD8+ T Cell Enrichment Cocktail and Ficoll-Paque, after which ACK red cell lysis was carried out. Inclusive of the bounding cysteine and phenylalanine, the CDR3 is 14 residues long. This entry keeps only the CDR3 DNA: 42 bases, framed from base 1. V lost 6 bases and J lost 4 bases; the stretch between them is 14 bases long. CDR1 and CDR2 (SGHAT, FQNNGV) derive from the germline V gene. The library was built by means of PCR. The sequencer was an Illumina HiSeq 4000. Bulk TCR libraries were generated as previously described, with the TCR primers listed in Table S5 used. The Qiagen AllPrep DNA/RNA kit was used to purify total RNA. Before any analysis, reads coming from multiple sequencing runs of the same library were combined into one pool. Per the source publication's procedure: Only reads with exact TCR constant sequence were kept, trimmed to 150 nt, and grouped by their 12-nt molecular barcodes. Reads inside each barcode group were sub-clustered using a 15% Levenshtein threshold, and a quality-weighted consensus sequence was constructed for each RNA molecule. Non-functional sequences were filtered out, along with any lower-count sequence sitting one edit away from another sequence. Based on fitting two negative binomial distributions, any barcode sub-cluster with under 20% of the maximum read count was discarded. TCRdb reprocessing: public reads trimmed at Q25 with fastp, clones called with MiXCR, in-frame beta chains kept. Each CDR3 protein appears once, grouped with its most common genes and DNA. The V and J calls here are based on TCRdb, not the publication. Recorded for this sample are 63,000 or so distinct CDR3 sequences; about a sixth of them occurred a single time. 1.3% to 1.5% of the sample is taken by the ten largest.

In its sample, this clonotype was seen many times. The clone's antigen remains unknown. The record has no base qualities; no much larger clone is one base away. The chain couples TRBV11-2 to TRBJ2-3, with no reliable assignment of the D segment. The sequence came from a human donor in good health. Some libraries in this study had Jurkat cell RNA spiked in. The sample comprised naive CD8+ T cells from blood, with Jurkat cell RNA spiked in. In light of the paper, this sample's cell subset or site label describes: FACS-sorted CD8+CD4-CCR7+CD45RA+ naive T cells. The CDR3 amino acid sequence is: CASRLLEPADTQYF. The sequenced DNA is TGTGCCAGCAGGCTCCTGGAGCCGGCAGATACGCAGTATTTT.